A selection of T cell receptor beta chains follows, all from one sample in a study of T cells in Graves' hyperthyroidism and ophthalmopathy. A single record per CDR3 protein comes from TCRdb applying MiXCR to the multiplex PCR reads. Of approximately 480,000 distinct CDR3 sequences in the sample, 20% are singletons; the top ten hold more than 20%. The sequencing sample was made of blood. These TCRs come from a man between 18 and 35 years old with Graves' hyperthyroidism. The CDR3 runs from the conserved cysteine through the conserved F or W. The D gene is left open where the match is weak. Clone size is not always given. Where it is, it says once, few, many or a class for expanded clones.

abundance	v_gene	j_gene	d_gene	CDR3nt	CDR3aa
few	TRBV10-3	TRBJ2-5	-	TGTGCCATCAGTGAGCCGACACTCCAAGAGACCCAGTACTTC	CAISEPTLQETQYF
-	TRBV19	TRBJ2-5	-	TGTGCCAGTAGTACCACAGGGAATCGGGAGACCCAGTACTTC	CASSTTGNRETQYF
many	TRBV6-2/TRBV6-3	TRBJ2-5	TRBD1	TGTGCCAGCGGCCTCCTGGGACAGGGCTGGGAGACCCAGTACTTC	CASGLLGQGWETQYF
many	TRBV12-3/TRBV12-4	TRBJ2-7	TRBD1	TGTGCCAGCAGTTTGGGGACAGGGGGCATATACGAGCAGTACTTC	CASSLGTGGIYEQYF
many	TRBV19	TRBJ2-7	-	TGTGCCAGTAGTATTGGGGCCAACTACGAGCAGTACTTC	CASSIGANYEQYF
-	TRBV6-1	TRBJ1-5	-	TGTGCCAGCCAGCAGGGAGTCAATCAGCCCCAGCATTTT	CASQQGVNQPQHF
few	TRBV2	TRBJ2-5	-	TGTGCCAGCAGCCTTTCGGGGTATCAAGAGACCCAGTACTTC	CASSLSGYQETQYF
-	TRBV9	TRBJ2-7	TRBD1	TGTGCCAGCAGCGTAGGGGGCGGACAGGGCGGCTCCTACGAGCAGTACTTC	CASSVGGGQGGSYEQYF
many	TRBV10-3	TRBJ2-5	-	TGTGCCATCAGGCCGGAGATCCAAGAGACCCAGTACTTC	CAIRPEIQETQYF
many	TRBV5-6	TRBJ1-1	-	TGTGCCAGCAGCTTGGTCGGGGGGCAGAGGAGTGAAGCTTTCTTT	CASSLVGGQRSEAFF
few	TRBV6-1	TRBJ1-1	-	TGTGCCAGCCATTTAAACACTGAAGCTTTCTTT	CASHLNTEAFF
many	TRBV7-9	TRBJ2-7	-	TGTGCCAGCAGCTCCTCGCTAACAGCGCCCTACGAGCAGTACTTC	CASSSSLTAPYEQYF
many	TRBV29-1	TRBJ1-1	-	TGCAGCGTTGATGGGTGGGGAGCTACTGAAGCTTTCTTT	CSVDGWGATEAFF
-	TRBV28	TRBJ1-1	-	TGTGCCAGCAGAGTTGCGGGGGGCGCTCCTGAAGCTTTCTTT	CASRVAGGAPEAFF
many	TRBV30	TRBJ2-7	-	TGTGCCTGGAGTGTGGAAGGGGCGCGGTACGAGCAGTACTTC	CAWSVEGARYEQYF
-	TRBV4-1	TRBJ2-7	TRBD2	TGCGCCAGCAGCCAAGACGGGACTAGCTCGTACGAGCAGTACTTC	CASSQDGTSSYEQYF
few	TRBV2	TRBJ1-6	-	TGTGCCAGCAGTGACGAAGCTTATAATTCACCCCTCCACTTT	CASSDEAYNSPLHF
many	TRBV30	TRBJ1-1	-	TGTGCCTGGACTCCCGGGGGAGGGTCTGAAGCTTTCTTT	CAWTPGGGSEAFF
-	TRBV6-1	TRBJ2-2	-	TGTGCCAGCAGTGAAACAGTCGGGAACACCGGGGAGCTGTTTTTT	CASSETVGNTGELFF
-	TRBV28	TRBJ2-7	-	TGTGCCAGCAGTCTCCAACACTACGAGCAGTACTTC	CASSLQHYEQYF
few	TRBV28	TRBJ2-4	TRBD1	TGTGCCAGCAGTTTTTTGACAGGGAGTGACATTCAGTACTTC	CASSFLTGSDIQYF
many	TRBV10-3	TRBJ1-2	-	TGTGCCATCAGTGACGGACGGGTTAACTATGGCTACACCTTC	CAISDGRVNYGYTF
few	TRBV28	TRBJ1-1	-	TGTGCCAGCAGTTTAACCGTGGGCGGTAGGCGTGAAGCTTTCTTT	CASSLTVGGRREAFF
many	TRBV12-3/TRBV12-4	TRBJ1-5	-	TGTGCCAGCAGTCCCTACGCCCCGGAAAACAATCAGCCCCAGCATTTT	CASSPYAPENNQPQHF
once	TRBV29-1	TRBJ1-2	TRBD1	TGCAGCGCACCGGGACAGGAAAAGAACTATGGCTACACCTTC	CSAPGQEKNYGYTF
-	TRBV2	TRBJ1-5	TRBD1	TGTGCCAGCAGTGTTGAGGGGGCAATCAATCAGCCCCAGCATTTT	CASSVEGAINQPQHF
many	TRBV20-1	TRBJ2-7	TRBD1	TGCAGTGCTAGATGGACGGACAGGGGCTACGAGCAGTACTTC	CSARWTDRGYEQYF
many	TRBV28	TRBJ1-2	TRBD1	TGTGCCAGCAGTTTATTTCCTAGGGGACCAGTCGGGACAGTCTATGGCTACACCTTC	CASSLFPRGPVGTVYGYTF
many	TRBV12-3/TRBV12-4	TRBJ2-7	-	TGTGCCAGCAGTTTAGGAAGGCCCGGTAGCTCCTACGAGCAGTACTTC	CASSLGRPGSSYEQYF
many	TRBV6-4	TRBJ2-2	-	TGTGCCAGCAGTGAGACTGACACCGGGGAGCTGTTTTTT	CASSETDTGELFF
many	TRBV6-1	TRBJ2-5	TRBD2	TGTGCCAGCAGTGACGATCGCGGGGGGGAGACCCAGTACTTC	CASSDDRGGETQYF
many	TRBV6-1	TRBJ2-5	-	TGTGCCAGCAGCGACCCCCAGGGTATCGTCCAAGAGACCCAGTACTTC	CASSDPQGIVQETQYF
few	TRBV11-2	TRBJ1-1	TRBD1	TGTGCCAGCAGTCCGGTCAGGGGGGTCGCTGAAGCTTTCTTT	CASSPVRGVAEAFF
-	TRBV12-3/TRBV12-4	TRBJ1-2	-	TGTGCCAGCAGTTTGGTGGAGATCAACTATGGCTACACCTTC	CASSLVEINYGYTF
many	TRBV19	TRBJ1-2	TRBD1	TGTGCCAGTAGCGACACAGGGGGCGACCCTATTAACTATGGCTACACCTTC	CASSDTGGDPINYGYTF
many	TRBV28	TRBJ1-2	-	TGTGCCAGCAGTTTCCAGGACTATGGCTACACCTTC	CASSFQDYGYTF
many	TRBV12-3/TRBV12-4	TRBJ1-1	-	TGTGCCAGCAGTCCGGCCGCACGACCGAACACTGAAGCTTTCTTT	CASSPAARPNTEAFF
many	TRBV11-3	TRBJ2-5	TRBD2	TGTGCCAGCAGCCGAATCTTAGGGACTAGGTCCCAAGAGACCCAGTACTTC	CASSRILGTRSQETQYF
many	TRBV5-6	TRBJ1-1	TRBD1	TGTGCCAGCAGCTTTTGGGGACAGCAAGCTTTCTTT	CASSFWGQQAFF
-	TRBV6-1	TRBJ1-5	TRBD1	TGTGCCAGCAGTGGGCAGGGGGCCAATCAGCCCCAGCATTTT	CASSGQGANQPQHF
-	TRBV27	TRBJ1-1	-	TGTGCCAGCAGTTTATCTAGGGACGGGAAAGCTTTCTTT	CASSLSRDGKAFF
-	TRBV30	TRBJ1-1	-	TGTGCCTGGAGTGTTGCAGGGTCCACTGAAGCTTTCTTT	CAWSVAGSTEAFF
many	TRBV30	TRBJ1-1	TRBD1	TGTGCCTTCGCCGGGACAGGGGGCGTTGGAACTGAAGCTTTCTTT	CAFAGTGGVGTEAFF